This is a list of T cell receptor beta chains from one sample in a study of cytomegalovirus exposure and HLA in healthy donors. The assay was immunoSEQ multiplex PCR, and TCRdb's table has in-frame clones only and misses some. The sample lists about 140,000 clones; approximately 73% were seen once. The material sequenced was PBMCs. The receptors were gathered from a human donor in good health. CDR3s include the opening cysteine and the closing phenylalanine or tryptophan. The D gene is left open where the match is weak. Where a row states a size, it is once, few, many or the class of an expanded clone; other rows omit it.

j_gene: TRBJ2-1; d_gene: TRBD1; v_gene: TRBV9; abundance: once; CDR3aa: CASTPGQGASYNEQFF; CDR3nt: TGTGCCAGCACCCCAGGCCAGGGGGCATCCTACAATGAGCAGTTCTTC
j_gene: TRBJ2-5; d_gene: TRBD2; v_gene: TRBV28; abundance: once; CDR3aa: CASNLGRGLARETQYF; CDR3nt: TGTGCCAGCAACTTAGGCCGGGGACTAGCGCGTGAGACCCAGTACTTC
j_gene: TRBJ1-1; d_gene: NA; v_gene: TRBV4-3; abundance: NA; CDR3aa: CASSQGPNTEAFF; CDR3nt: TGCGCCAGCAGCCAAGGGCCGAACACTGAAGCTTTCTTT
j_gene: TRBJ1-2; d_gene: TRBD1; v_gene: TRBV5-1; abundance: NA; CDR3aa: CASSPQGASYGYTF; CDR3nt: TGCGCCAGCAGCCCCCAGGGGGCAAGCTATGGCTACACCTTC
j_gene: TRBJ2-3; d_gene: TRBD2; v_gene: TRBV19; abundance: NA; CDR3aa: CASSILAGVSTDTQYF; CDR3nt: TGTGCCAGTAGTATTCTAGCGGGGGTAAGCACAGATACGCAGTATTTT
j_gene: TRBJ1-1; d_gene: NA; v_gene: TRBV6-1; abundance: few; CDR3aa: CASGRGTEAFF; CDR3nt: TGTGCCAGCGGAAGGGGGACTGAAGCTTTCTTT
j_gene: TRBJ2-6; d_gene: NA; v_gene: TRBV15; abundance: NA; CDR3aa: CATSLRGANVLTF; CDR3nt: TGTGCCACCAGCTTGCGGGGGGCCAACGTCCTGACTTTC
j_gene: TRBJ1-6; d_gene: TRBD1; v_gene: TRBV5-6; abundance: NA; CDR3aa: CASSRTGDSPLHF; CDR3nt: TGTGCCAGCAGCAGGACAGGGGATTCACCCCTCCACTTT
j_gene: TRBJ2-5; d_gene: TRBD2; v_gene: TRBV5-1; abundance: NA; CDR3aa: CASSPASGRPNQETQYF; CDR3nt: TGCGCCAGCAGCCCGGCGAGCGGGAGGCCCAACCAAGAGACCCAGTACTTC
j_gene: TRBJ2-7; d_gene: NA; v_gene: TRBV7-9; abundance: NA; CDR3aa: CASSLGVGILSYEQYF; CDR3nt: TGTGCCAGCAGCCTCGGGGTAGGGATATTGTCCTACGAGCAGTACTTC
j_gene: TRBJ2-3; d_gene: NA; v_gene: TRBV27; abundance: NA; CDR3aa: CASSYSRVPHTDTQYF; CDR3nt: TGTGCCAGCAGTTATTCCAGGGTTCCCCACACAGATACGCAGTATTTT
j_gene: TRBJ2-7; d_gene: NA; v_gene: TRBV6-1; abundance: NA; CDR3aa: CASSEVQRSYEQYF; CDR3nt: TGTGCCAGCAGTGAAGTTCAGCGGTCCTACGAGCAGTACTTC
j_gene: TRBJ1-4; d_gene: NA; v_gene: TRBV2; abundance: NA; CDR3aa: CASTQDSATNEKLFF; CDR3nt: TGTGCCAGCACCCAAGACAGTGCAACTAATGAAAAACTGTTTTTT
j_gene: TRBJ2-3; d_gene: TRBD1; v_gene: TRBV15; abundance: NA; CDR3aa: CATSGDRGTDTQYF; CDR3nt: TGTGCCACCAGCGGAGACAGGGGCACAGATACGCAGTATTTT
j_gene: TRBJ1-2; d_gene: NA; v_gene: TRBV29-1; abundance: few; CDR3aa: CSVELVGYTF; CDR3nt: TGCAGCGTTGAGTTAGTTGGCTACACCTTC
j_gene: TRBJ1-5; d_gene: NA; v_gene: TRBV2; abundance: NA; CDR3aa: CASSDQVGNQPQHF; CDR3nt: TGTGCCAGCAGTGACCAGGTAGGCAATCAGCCCCAGCATTTT
j_gene: TRBJ1-2; d_gene: NA; v_gene: TRBV6-5; abundance: NA; CDR3aa: CASSRGGEYYGYTF; CDR3nt: TGTGCCAGCAGCCGAGGGGGGGAGTACTATGGCTACACCTTC
j_gene: TRBJ1-5; d_gene: NA; v_gene: TRBV4-2; abundance: once; CDR3aa: CASSQDTGSNQPQHF; CDR3nt: TGTGCCAGCAGCCAGGATACAGGGAGCAATCAGCCCCAGCATTTT
j_gene: TRBJ1-6; d_gene: NA; v_gene: TRBV5-1; abundance: NA; CDR3aa: CASSAGQLGSSPLHF; CDR3nt: TGCGCCAGCAGCGCCGGACAGCTTGGGAGTTCACCCCTCCACTTT
j_gene: TRBJ2-1; d_gene: TRBD2; v_gene: TRBV4-1; abundance: NA; CDR3aa: CASSQVVAGSSYNEQFF; CDR3nt: TGCGCCAGCAGCCAAGTAGTAGCGGGATCCTCCTACAATGAGCAGTTCTTC
j_gene: TRBJ2-5; d_gene: NA; v_gene: TRBV27; abundance: few; CDR3aa: CASSLYRDQETQYF; CDR3nt: TGTGCCAGCAGTTTATATCGGGACCAAGAGACCCAGTACTTC
j_gene: TRBJ2-7; d_gene: NA; v_gene: TRBV7-8; abundance: NA; CDR3aa: CASSLDLVPGDF; CDR3nt: TGTGCCAGCAGCCTCGACTTAGTCCCAGGGGACTTC
j_gene: TRBJ2-7; d_gene: NA; v_gene: TRBV6-5; abundance: NA; CDR3aa: CASSYTTDYEQYF; CDR3nt: TGTGCCAGCAGTTACACGACAGACTACGAGCAGTACTTC
j_gene: TRBJ2-7; d_gene: NA; v_gene: TRBV27; abundance: NA; CDR3aa: CASSPYGQPSYEQYF; CDR3nt: TGTGCCAGCAGTCCGTATGGACAGCCGTCCTACGAGCAGTACTTC
j_gene: TRBJ2-7; d_gene: TRBD2; v_gene: TRBV7-2; abundance: NA; CDR3aa: CASRLRAGGSYEQYF; CDR3nt: TGTGCCAGCCGCCTGAGAGCGGGGGGTTCCTACGAGCAGTACTTC
j_gene: TRBJ2-1; d_gene: NA; v_gene: TRBV7-9; abundance: NA; CDR3aa: CASSNNEQFF; CDR3nt: TGTGCCAGCAGTAACAATGAGCAGTTCTTC
j_gene: TRBJ1-6; d_gene: NA; v_gene: TRBV6-5; abundance: few; CDR3aa: CASSYSTPNSPLHF; CDR3nt: TGTGCCAGCAGTTACTCTACACCCAATTCACCCCTCCACTTT
j_gene: TRBJ1-5; d_gene: NA; v_gene: TRBV6-6; abundance: NA; CDR3aa: CAARGGFRYSNQPQHF; CDR3nt: TGTGCTGCTCGCGGGGGCTTTAGGTATAGCAATCAGCCCCAGCATTTT
j_gene: TRBJ2-1; d_gene: NA; v_gene: TRBV7-9; abundance: once; CDR3aa: CASSLKQEPFF; CDR3nt: TGTGCCAGCAGCTTGAAACAGGAACCGTTCTTC
j_gene: TRBJ2-1; d_gene: TRBD2; v_gene: TRBV7-2; abundance: NA; CDR3aa: CASSWGGSYNEQFF; CDR3nt: TGTGCCAGCAGCTGGGGAGGGTCCTACAATGAGCAGTTCTTC
j_gene: TRBJ2-2; d_gene: TRBD2; v_gene: TRBV6-1; abundance: NA; CDR3aa: CASSAERDGGELFF; CDR3nt: TGTGCCAGCAGTGCTGAGCGGGATGGCGGGGAGCTGTTTTTT
j_gene: TRBJ1-5; d_gene: NA; v_gene: TRBV7-6; abundance: NA; CDR3aa: CASSLSGGGQPQHF; CDR3nt: TGTGCCAGCAGCCTTAGCGGGGGTGGGCAGCCCCAGCATTTT
j_gene: TRBJ1-2; d_gene: NA; v_gene: TRBV4-2; abundance: once; CDR3aa: CASSQEVNTLYGYTF; CDR3nt: TGTGCCAGCAGCCAAGAAGTCAACACCCTCTATGGCTACACCTTC
j_gene: TRBJ2-1; d_gene: NA; v_gene: TRBV7-9; abundance: NA; CDR3aa: CASSTLADNEQFF; CDR3nt: TGTGCCAGCAGCACGCTCGCGGACAATGAGCAGTTCTTC
j_gene: TRBJ2-3; d_gene: TRBD2; v_gene: TRBV2; abundance: NA; CDR3aa: CASISGTSTDTQYF; CDR3nt: TGTGCCAGTATTAGCGGGACAAGCACAGATACGCAGTATTTT
j_gene: TRBJ1-1; d_gene: NA; v_gene: TRBV19; abundance: NA; CDR3aa: CASSISQGSLNTEAFF; CDR3nt: TGTGCCAGTAGTATATCTCAGGGATCTTTGAACACTGAAGCTTTCTTT
j_gene: TRBJ2-1; d_gene: NA; v_gene: TRBV14; abundance: NA; CDR3aa: CASSQGTYNEQFF; CDR3nt: TGTGCCAGCAGCCAAGGGACTTACAATGAGCAGTTCTTC